Each of the 22 T cell receptor beta chains below was sequenced from the same sample in a study of blood T cell repertoires in COVID-19. Clones were read by immunoSEQ multiplex PCR, and TCRdb kept only the in-frame ones, dropping some. The sample holds 43,000 or so clones; about four fifths are singletons and the top ten take less than 25%. Sequencing was carried out using peripheral blood. Receptors were obtained from a woman aged 55-70 years with acute or convalescent COVID-19.

This CDR3 is CASSSGQGAYEQYF. The DNA for the CDR3 is TGCGCCAGCAGCTCGGGACAGGGGGCTTACGAGCAGTACTTC. The chain links TRBV5-1 to TRBJ2-7; 12 bases agree with TRBD1. The V gene end was trimmed by 3 bases and the J gene end by 4 bases; junction bases not matched to a gene: 2. There are 14 residues in the CDR3. CDR1 is SGHRS, CDR2 YFSETQ, per germline.

The V gene is TRBV5-4, the J gene TRBJ1-6; TRBD1 might be the D (5 bases). The CDR3 is 16 amino acids. The germline V and J ends were trimmed by 4 bases and 5 bases, with 16 bases remaining between them. Germline assignment: CDR1 SGHNT and CDR2 YYREEE (reference sequence). The CDR3 region has the DNA TGTGCCAGCAGCCTTTCCTCAGGGTGGGATAATTCACCCCTCCACTTT. Translation gives CASSLSSGWDNSPLHF.

This chain links TRBV5-1 with TRBJ2-7; 10 bases agree with TRBD2. The J segment lost 1 base and the V segment lost 2 bases, leaving 0 bases of the junction unmatched. The germline V gene encodes CDR1 SGHRS and CDR2 YFSETQ. The CDR3 runs 14 residues. As DNA, the CDR3 is TGCGCCAGCAGCTTTAGCGGGGGGTCCTACGAGCAGTACTTC. This sequence encodes CASSFSGGSYEQYF.

CDR3 protein: CASSPHTTTNEKLFF. The CDR3, as DNA: TGTGCCAGTAGTCCCCACACTACAACTAATGAAAAACTGTTTTTT. J is TRBJ1-4 and V is TRBV19; D call uncertain. Germline V gives CDR1 LNHDA, CDR2 SQIVND (reference sequence). V was shortened by 5 bases and J by 0 bases, with 10 bases between the two germline ends. This CDR3 has 15 amino acids. Looking up the rest from reference TRBV19 and TRBJ1-4 gives the full variable domain: DGGITQSPKYLFRKEGQNVTLSCEQNLNHDAMYWYRQDPGQGLRLIYYSQIVNDFQKGDIAEGYSVSREKKESFPLTVTSAQKNPTAFYLCASSPHTTTNEKLFFGSGTQLSVL.

This clone was seen more than once but under ten times. The rearrangement joins TRBV7-2 to TRBJ2-2; D is unclear. The CDR3 is 14 amino acids. Germline V gene data show CDR1 as SGHTA and CDR2 as FQGNSA. The germline V and J ends were trimmed by 0 bases and 7 bases, with 9 bases remaining between them. CDR3 in amino acids: CASSLAPGVGELFF. The CDR3 DNA is TGTGCCAGCAGCTTAGCACCGGGTGTCGGGGAGCTGTTTTTT.

J is TRBJ2-1 and V is TRBV11-2, with TRBD2 matching 11 bases. CDR1 is SGHAT, CDR2 FQNNGV, per germline. V shed 4 bases and J 4 bases; nucleotides not matched to a gene: 3. CDR3 length: 15 residues. This CDR3 reads CASSSSGGTYNEQFF. CDR3 DNA: TGTGCCAGCAGCTCTAGCGGGGGGACTTACAATGAGCAGTTCTTC.

The rearrangement links TRBV25-1 to TRBJ1-4, with D perhaps TRBD1 (6 bases). CDR3 length: 15 amino acids. The ends were cut back, 0 bases at V and 8 bases at J, with 13 bases in the middle. Germline V lookup: CDR1 MGHDK, CDR2 SYGVNS. The CDR3 DNA sequence: TGTGCCAGCAGTGAATACGGCAGGGGTAGCGAAAAACTGTTTTTT. It specifies CASSEYGRGSEKLFF.

The chain links TRBV19 to TRBJ2-3; 10 bases map to TRBD2. The CDR3 has 15 residues. Germline V gives CDR1 LNHDA, CDR2 SQIVND (reference sequence). V was clipped by 8 bases and J by 2 bases; unmatched bases: 7. CDR3 DNA sequence: TGTGCCAGTCGGGAGACTAGCGGGTCCACAGATACGCAGTATTTT. Translated: CASRETSGSTDTQYF.

This clone was picked up one time. V usage is TRBV19 and J usage is TRBJ2-2; a weak D match, TRBD1 (6 bases). This CDR3 is built from 13 residues. The germline V gene has CDR1 LNHDA and CDR2 SQIVND (reference sequence). Trimming pared 8 bases from V and 1 base from J, leaving 8 bases between. CDR3 nucleotides: TGTGCCAGTTCGGACAGGAACACCGGGGAGCTGTTTTTT. Its translation is CASSDRNTGELFF.

The chain is built from TRBV27 and TRBJ2-7; 7 nucleotides agree with TRBD2. The CDR3 spans 18 residues. The germline gives CDR1 MNHEY, CDR2 SMNVEV (reference sequence). The J segment lost 3 bases and the V segment lost 2 bases, leaving 16 bases of the junction unmatched. The CDR3 is CASSLAPRWAGEGYEQYF. The CDR3 coding sequence is TGTGCCAGCAGTTTAGCCCCTCGGTGGGCGGGGGAGGGCTACGAGCAGTACTTC.

The chain carries TRBV28 and TRBJ1-2; 8 bases are a match to TRBD1. Germline V CDR1 and CDR2: MDHEN, SYDVKM. This CDR3 spans 17 amino acids. V trimming: 2 bases; J trimming: 3 bases; junction bases outside the gene matches: 11. For the CDR3, the DNA is TGTGCCAGCAGTTTAGGTTCCGGACAGGGAGGTTACTATGGCTACACCTTC. Its translation: CASSLGSGQGGYYGYTF.

The chain combines TRBV6-4 with TRBJ2-3; TRBD2 aligns across 9 bases. The trim removed 6 bases at V and 6 bases at J, leaving 7 bases unmatched. The germline V gene encodes CDR1 MRHNA and CDR2 SNTAGT. This CDR3 has 14 residues. Here the CDR3 DNA reads TGTGCCAGCAGCTCTAGCGGGGAGGGGGATACGCAGTATTTT. It translates to CASSSSGEGDTQYF.

The chain recombines TRBV5-3 with TRBJ1-6; no clear D gene. TRBV5-3 is placed among ORFs of uncertain function. CDR3 length equals 15 residues. The V gene lost 4 bases and the J gene lost 11 bases, with 19 bases spanning the gap. The CDR3: CARSPLGPEGTPLHF. For the CDR3, the DNA is TGTGCCAGAAGCCCCCTGGGCCCCGAGGGAACACCCCTCCACTTT.

The genes are TRBV15 and TRBJ2-3; D is perhaps TRBD1 (5 bases). This CDR3 is 18 amino acids long. Trimming cost V 0 bases and J 2 bases, with 18 bases left between them. Germline V gives CDR1 LNHNV, CDR2 YYDKDF (reference sequence). The CDR3 DNA sequence: TGTGCCACCAGCAGAGATCTGACAGCCGCCTTAAACACAGATACGCAGTATTTT. Its protein product is CATSRDLTAALNTDTQYF.

The genes are TRBV7-2 and TRBJ1-1, with D hard to call. The CDR3 length is 12 residues. Trimming shortened V by 5 bases and J by 5 bases, and 9 bases separated the two germline ends. From germline, CDR1 is SGHTA and CDR2 FQGNSA. The chain's CDR3 is CASSHRGTEAFF. CDR3 in DNA: TGTGCCAGCAGCCATAGAGGGACTGAAGCTTTCTTT. Looking up the rest from reference TRBV7-2 and TRBJ1-1 gives the full variable domain: GAGVSQSPSNKVTEKGKDVELRCDPISGHTALYWYRQSLGQGLEFLIYFQGNSAPDKSGLPSDRFSAERTGGSVSTLTIQRTQQEDSAVYLCASSHRGTEAFFGQGTRLTVV.

The chain has TRBV18 and TRBJ1-5; 7 bases are shared with TRBD1. Germline V CDR1 and CDR2: KGHSH, LQKENI. CDR3 length equals 17 residues. V was clipped by 5 bases and J by 10 bases; unmatched bases: 20. CDR3 sequence (DNA): TGTGCCAGCTCAGCCGCCGGGGAGAGGGGGCTAAACACCCCCCAGCATTTT. It encodes CASSAAGERGLNTPQHF.

The chain uses TRBV14 and TRBJ2-7; the D gene is possibly TRBD1 (5 bases). Looked up from germline, CDR1 is SGHDN and CDR2 is FVKESK. V gave up 1 base and J gave up 2 bases, with 9 bases separating them. This CDR3 has 14 residues. The CDR3 sequence is CASSQAQGPYEQYF. The CDR3 DNA follows: TGTGCCAGCAGCCAAGCTCAGGGTCCCTACGAGCAGTACTTC.

The V gene is TRBV27, the J gene TRBJ2-7; 8 bases agree with TRBD1. The CDR3 totals 15 residues. With 6 bases clipped from V and 0 bases from J, the junction kept 7 bases outside the gene matches. The germline CDR1 and CDR2 sequences are MNHEY and SMNVEV (reference sequence). The CDR3 loop reads CASRPWTGLSYEQYF. The DNA of the CDR3 is TGTGCCAGCAGGCCATGGACAGGGCTCTCCTACGAGCAGTACTTC.

V gene TRBV4-1 combines with J gene TRBJ1-6; tentatively, D is TRBD1 (5 bases). Trimming took off 4 bases at V and 5 bases at J, with 9 bases between the two ends. CDR1 and CDR2 from the germline V gene are MGHRA and YSYEKL. The CDR3 is made up of 14 amino acids. DNA of the CDR3: TGCGCCAGCAGCCCGGGACTCAATAATTCACCCCTCCACTTT. Residues: CASSPGLNNSPLHF.

The V call is TRBV6-4, the J call TRBJ2-3; unclear D gene. Trimming removed 4 bases at V and 1 base at J, with 6 bases between. CDR1 and CDR2 (germline): MRHNA, SNTAGT. The CDR3 covers 13 residues. Here the CDR3 reads CASSGEGTDTQYF. DNA for the CDR3: TGTGCCAGCAGTGGTGAGGGCACAGATACGCAGTATTTT.

The genes are TRBV24-1 and TRBJ2-2; tentative D call: TRBD2 (6 bases). CDR1 and CDR2 (germline): KGHDR, SFDVKD. Trimming shortened V by 10 bases and J by 3 bases, and 8 bases separated the two germline ends. This CDR3 comprises 12 residues. The CDR3 protein is CATGGDTGELFF. DNA for the CDR3: TGTGCCACGGGGGGAGACACCGGGGAGCTGTTTTTT.

This chain joins TRBV5-8 and TRBJ2-3; maybe TRBD1 (6 bases). The V gene lost 4 bases and the J gene lost 0 bases, with 18 bases spanning the gap. CDR1 and CDR2 from the germline V gene are SGHTS and YDEGEE. The CDR3 is 17 amino acids. CDR3 sequence: CASSRIDRRYSTDTQYF. Here the CDR3 DNA reads TGTGCCAGCAGCCGGATAGACAGGCGGTATAGCACAGATACGCAGTATTTT.